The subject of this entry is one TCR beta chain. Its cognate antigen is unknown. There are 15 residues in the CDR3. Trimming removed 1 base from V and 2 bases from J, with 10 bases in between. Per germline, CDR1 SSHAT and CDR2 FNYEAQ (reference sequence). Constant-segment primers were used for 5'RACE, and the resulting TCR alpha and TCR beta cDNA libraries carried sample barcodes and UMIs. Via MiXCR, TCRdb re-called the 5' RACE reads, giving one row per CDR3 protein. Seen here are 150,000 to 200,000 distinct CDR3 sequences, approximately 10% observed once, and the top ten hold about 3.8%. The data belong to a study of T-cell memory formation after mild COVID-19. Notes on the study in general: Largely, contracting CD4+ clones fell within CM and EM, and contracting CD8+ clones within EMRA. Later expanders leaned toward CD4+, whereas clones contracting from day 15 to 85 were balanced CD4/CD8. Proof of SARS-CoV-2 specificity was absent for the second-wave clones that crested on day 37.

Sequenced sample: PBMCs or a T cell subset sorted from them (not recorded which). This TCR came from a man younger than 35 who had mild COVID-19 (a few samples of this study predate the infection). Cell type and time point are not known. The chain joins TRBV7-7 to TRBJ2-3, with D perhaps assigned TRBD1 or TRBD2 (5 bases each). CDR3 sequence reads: CASSLGSGTTDTQYF. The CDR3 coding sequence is TGTGCCAGCAGCTTAGGGTCGGGGACCACAGATACGCAGTATTTT.